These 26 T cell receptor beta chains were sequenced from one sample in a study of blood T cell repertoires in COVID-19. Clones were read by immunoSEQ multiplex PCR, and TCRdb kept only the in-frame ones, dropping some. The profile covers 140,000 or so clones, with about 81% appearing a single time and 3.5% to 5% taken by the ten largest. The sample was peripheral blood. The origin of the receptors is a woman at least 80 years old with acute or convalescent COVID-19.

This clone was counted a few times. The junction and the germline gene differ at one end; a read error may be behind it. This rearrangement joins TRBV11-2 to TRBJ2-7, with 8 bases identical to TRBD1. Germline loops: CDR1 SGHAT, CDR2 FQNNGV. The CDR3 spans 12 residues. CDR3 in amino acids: CASSLQGASFGF. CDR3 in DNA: TGTGCCAGCAGCTTACAGGGGGCTAGTTTCGGCTTC.

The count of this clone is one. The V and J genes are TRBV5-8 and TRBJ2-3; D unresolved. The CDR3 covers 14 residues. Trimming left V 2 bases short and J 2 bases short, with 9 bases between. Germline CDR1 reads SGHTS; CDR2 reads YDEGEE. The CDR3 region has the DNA TGTGCCAGCAGCTTCAACATCCCCACAGATACGCAGTATTTT. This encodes CASSFNIPTDTQYF. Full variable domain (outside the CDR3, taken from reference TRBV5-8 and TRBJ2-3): EAGVTQSPTHLIKTRGQQATLRCSPISGHTSVYWYQQALGLGLQFLLWYDEGEERNRGNFPPRFSGRQFPNYSSELNVNALELEDSALYLCASSFNIPTDTQYFGPGTRLTVL.

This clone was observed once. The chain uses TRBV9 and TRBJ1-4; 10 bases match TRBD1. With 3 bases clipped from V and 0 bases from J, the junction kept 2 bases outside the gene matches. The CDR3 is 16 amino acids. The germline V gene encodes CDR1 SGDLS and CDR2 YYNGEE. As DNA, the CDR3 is TGTGCCAGCAGCGGGGGACAGGGGACAACTAATGAAAAACTGTTTTTT. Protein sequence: CASSGGQGTTNEKLFF.

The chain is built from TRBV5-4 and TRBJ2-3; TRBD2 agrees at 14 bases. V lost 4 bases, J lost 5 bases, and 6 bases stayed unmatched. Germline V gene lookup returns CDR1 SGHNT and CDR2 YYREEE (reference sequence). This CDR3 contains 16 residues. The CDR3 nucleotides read TGTGCCAGCAGCCCAAAGGGACTAGCGGGAGTAGATACGCAGTATTTT. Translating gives CASSPKGLAGVDTQYF.

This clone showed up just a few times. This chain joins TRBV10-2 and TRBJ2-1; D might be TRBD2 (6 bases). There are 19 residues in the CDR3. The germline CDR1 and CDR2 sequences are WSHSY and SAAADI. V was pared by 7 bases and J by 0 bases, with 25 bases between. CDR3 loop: CASIGYGSSARSSYNEQFF. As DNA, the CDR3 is TGCGCCAGCATTGGTTACGGGTCTAGCGCCCGAAGCTCCTACAATGAGCAGTTCTTC.

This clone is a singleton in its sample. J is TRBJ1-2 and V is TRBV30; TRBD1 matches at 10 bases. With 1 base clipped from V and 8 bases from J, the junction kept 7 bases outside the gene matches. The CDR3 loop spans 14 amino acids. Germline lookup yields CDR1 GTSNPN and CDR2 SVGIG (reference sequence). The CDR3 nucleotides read TGTGCCTGGAGTGCGGGACAGGGGATTGCCGGCTACACCTTC. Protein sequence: CAWSAGQGIAGYTF.

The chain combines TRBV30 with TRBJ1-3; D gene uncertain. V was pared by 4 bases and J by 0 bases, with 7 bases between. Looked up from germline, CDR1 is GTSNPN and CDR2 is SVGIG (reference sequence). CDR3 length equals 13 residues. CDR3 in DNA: TGTGCCTGGAACATATACTCTGGAAACACCATATATTTT. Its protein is CAWNIYSGNTIYF.

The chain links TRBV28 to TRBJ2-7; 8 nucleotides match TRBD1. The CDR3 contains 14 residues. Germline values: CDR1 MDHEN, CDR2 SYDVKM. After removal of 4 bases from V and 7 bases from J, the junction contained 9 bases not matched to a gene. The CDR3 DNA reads TGTGCCAGCAGTTCACCGCAGGGGGCGAGGGAGCAGTACTTC. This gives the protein CASSSPQGAREQYF.

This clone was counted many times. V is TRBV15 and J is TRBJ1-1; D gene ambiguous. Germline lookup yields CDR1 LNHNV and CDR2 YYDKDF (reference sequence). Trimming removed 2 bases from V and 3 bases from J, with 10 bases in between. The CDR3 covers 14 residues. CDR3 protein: CATSRFLEDTEAFF. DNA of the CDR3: TGTGCCACCAGCAGATTCCTGGAGGACACTGAAGCTTTCTTT.

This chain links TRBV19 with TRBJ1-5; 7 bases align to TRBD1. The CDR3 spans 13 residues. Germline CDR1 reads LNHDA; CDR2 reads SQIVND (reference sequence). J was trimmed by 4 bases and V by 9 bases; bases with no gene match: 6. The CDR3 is CASTGQTNQPQHF. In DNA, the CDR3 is TGTGCCAGCACGGGACAGACGAATCAGCCCCAGCATTTT. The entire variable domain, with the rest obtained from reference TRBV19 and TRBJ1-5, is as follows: DGGITQSPKYLFRKEGQNVTLSCEQNLNHDAMYWYRQDPGQGLRLIYYSQIVNDFQKGDIAEGYSVSREKKESFPLTVTSAQKNPTAFYLCASTGQTNQPQHFGDGTRLSIL.

The CDR3 protein is CASSEAKILNSPLHF. Written as DNA, the CDR3 is TGTGCCAGCAGTGAAGCTAAGATTCTAAATTCACCCCTCCACTTT. The chain joins TRBV6-1 to TRBJ1-6; D remains ambiguous. V lost 0 bases and J lost 7, with 10 bases in between. Germline V gives CDR1 MNHNS, CDR2 SASEGT. The CDR3 is 15 amino acids.

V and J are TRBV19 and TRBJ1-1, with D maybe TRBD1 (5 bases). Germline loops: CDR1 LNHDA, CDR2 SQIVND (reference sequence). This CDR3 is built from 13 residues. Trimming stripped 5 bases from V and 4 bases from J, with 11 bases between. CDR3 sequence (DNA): TGTGCCAGTAGTGCCAGGGAGGGCACTGAAGCTTTCTTT. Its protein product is CASSAREGTEAFF. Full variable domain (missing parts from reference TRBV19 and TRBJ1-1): DGGITQSPKYLFRKEGQNVTLSCEQNLNHDAMYWYRQDPGQGLRLIYYSQIVNDFQKGDIAEGYSVSREKKESFPLTVTSAQKNPTAFYLCASSAREGTEAFFGQGTRLTVV.

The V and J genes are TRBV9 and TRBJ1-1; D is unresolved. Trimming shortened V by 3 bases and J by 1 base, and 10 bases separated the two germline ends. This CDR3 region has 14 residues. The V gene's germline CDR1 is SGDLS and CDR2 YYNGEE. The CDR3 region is CASSAFERNTEAFF. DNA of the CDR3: TGTGCCAGCAGCGCGTTCGAGAGGAACACTGAAGCTTTCTTT.

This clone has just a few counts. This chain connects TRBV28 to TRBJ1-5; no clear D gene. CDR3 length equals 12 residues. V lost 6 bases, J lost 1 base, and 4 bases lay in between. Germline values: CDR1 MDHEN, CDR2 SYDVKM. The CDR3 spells CASRGSNQPQHF. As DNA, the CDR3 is TGTGCCAGCAGGGGCAGCAATCAGCCCCAGCATTTT.

The CDR3 here is CASSSFRSGGYNEQFF. DNA for the CDR3: TGTGCCAGCAGCTCATTCCGTAGCGGTGGGTACAATGAGCAGTTCTTC. J is TRBJ2-1 and V is TRBV27; weak D call: TRBD2 (6 bases). Germline V lookup: CDR1 MNHEY, CDR2 SMNVEV (reference sequence). V dropped 6 bases and J dropped 4 bases, with 19 bases sitting between them. This CDR3 has 16 amino acids.

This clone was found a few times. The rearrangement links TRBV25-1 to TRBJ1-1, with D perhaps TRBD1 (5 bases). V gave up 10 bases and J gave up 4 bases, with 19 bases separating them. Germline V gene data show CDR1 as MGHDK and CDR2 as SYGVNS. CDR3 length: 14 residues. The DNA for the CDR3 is TGTGCCACCTGGGCGGGGACGACGGGCACTGAAGCTTTCTTT. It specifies CATWAGTTGTEAFF. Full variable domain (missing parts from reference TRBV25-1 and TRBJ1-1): EADIYQTPRYLVIGTGKKITLECSQTMGHDKMYWYQQDPGMELHLIHYSYGVNSTEKGDLSSESTVSRIRTEHFPLTLESARPSHTSQYLCATWAGTTGTEAFFGQGTRLTVV.

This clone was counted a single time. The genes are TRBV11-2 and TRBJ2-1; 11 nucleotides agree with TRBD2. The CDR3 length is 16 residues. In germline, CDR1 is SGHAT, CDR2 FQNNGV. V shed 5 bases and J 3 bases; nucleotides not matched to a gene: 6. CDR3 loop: CASSGRTSGLYNEQFF. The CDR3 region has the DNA TGTGCCAGCAGCGGGCGGACTAGCGGGCTCTACAATGAGCAGTTCTTC.

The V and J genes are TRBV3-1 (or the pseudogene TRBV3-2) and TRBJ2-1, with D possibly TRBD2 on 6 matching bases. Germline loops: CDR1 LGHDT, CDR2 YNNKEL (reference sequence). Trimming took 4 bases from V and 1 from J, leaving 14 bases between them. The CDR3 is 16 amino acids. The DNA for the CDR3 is TGTGCCAGCAGCCCTTCGGGACTTAAGTCCTACAATGAGCAGTTCTTC. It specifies CASSPSGLKSYNEQFF.

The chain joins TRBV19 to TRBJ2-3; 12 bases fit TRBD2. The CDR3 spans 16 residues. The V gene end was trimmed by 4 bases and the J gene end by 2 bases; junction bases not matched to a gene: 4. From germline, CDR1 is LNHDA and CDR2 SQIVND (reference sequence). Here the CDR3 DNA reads TGTGCCAGTAGTAGGACTAGCGGGGATCCCACAGATACGCAGTATTTT. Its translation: CASSRTSGDPTDTQYF.

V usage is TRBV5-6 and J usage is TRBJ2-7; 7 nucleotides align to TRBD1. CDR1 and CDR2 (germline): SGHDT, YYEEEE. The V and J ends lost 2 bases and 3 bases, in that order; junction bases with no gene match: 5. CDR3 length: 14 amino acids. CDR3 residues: CASSFSGQHYEQYF. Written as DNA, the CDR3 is TGTGCCAGCAGCTTTTCGGGACAGCACTACGAGCAGTACTTC.

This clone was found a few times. The CDR3 sequence is CASRSTGVETQYF. CDR3 in DNA: TGTGCCAGCAGGTCGACAGGGGTGGAGACCCAGTACTTC. The V gene is TRBV6-6, the J gene TRBJ2-5; 8 nucleotides line up with TRBD1. The CDR3 loop spans 13 amino acids. The germline CDR1 and CDR2 sequences are MNHNY and SVGAGI (reference sequence). J lost 5 bases, V lost 6 bases, and 5 bases had no gene match.

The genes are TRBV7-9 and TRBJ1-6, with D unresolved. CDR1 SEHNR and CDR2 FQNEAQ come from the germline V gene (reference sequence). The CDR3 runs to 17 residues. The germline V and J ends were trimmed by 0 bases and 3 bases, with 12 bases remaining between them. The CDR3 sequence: CASSLAPTAGYNSPLHF. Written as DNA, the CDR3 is TGTGCCAGCAGCTTAGCCCCAACAGCGGGCTATAATTCACCCCTCCACTTT.

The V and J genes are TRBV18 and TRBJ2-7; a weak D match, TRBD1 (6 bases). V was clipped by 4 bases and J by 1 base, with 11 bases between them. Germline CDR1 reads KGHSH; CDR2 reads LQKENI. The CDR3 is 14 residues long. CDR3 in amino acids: CASSHTDRSYEQYF. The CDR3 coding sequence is TGTGCCAGCTCACACACAGACAGGTCCTACGAGCAGTACTTC.

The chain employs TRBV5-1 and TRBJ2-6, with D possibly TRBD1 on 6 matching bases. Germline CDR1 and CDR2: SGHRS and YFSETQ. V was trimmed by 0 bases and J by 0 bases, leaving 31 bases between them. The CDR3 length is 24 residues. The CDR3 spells CASSLAGDGQTVKDFYSGANVLTF. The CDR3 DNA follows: TGCGCCAGCAGCTTGGCCGGGGATGGACAGACAGTTAAGGATTTTTACTCTGGGGCCAACGTCCTGACTTTC.

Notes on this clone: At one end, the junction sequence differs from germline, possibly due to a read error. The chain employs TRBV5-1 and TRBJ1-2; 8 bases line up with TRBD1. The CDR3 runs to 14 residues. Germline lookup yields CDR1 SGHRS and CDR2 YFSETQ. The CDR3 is CASSLVTGAEGYTF. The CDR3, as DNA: TGCGCCAGCAGTTTGGTGACAGGGGCTGAAGGCTACACCTTC.

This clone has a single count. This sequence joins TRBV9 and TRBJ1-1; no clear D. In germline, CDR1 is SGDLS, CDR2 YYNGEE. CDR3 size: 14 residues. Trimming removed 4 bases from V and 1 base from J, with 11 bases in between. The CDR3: CASSSSRQNTEAFF. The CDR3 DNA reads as TGTGCCAGCAGCTCCAGTCGACAGAACACTGAAGCTTTCTTT.